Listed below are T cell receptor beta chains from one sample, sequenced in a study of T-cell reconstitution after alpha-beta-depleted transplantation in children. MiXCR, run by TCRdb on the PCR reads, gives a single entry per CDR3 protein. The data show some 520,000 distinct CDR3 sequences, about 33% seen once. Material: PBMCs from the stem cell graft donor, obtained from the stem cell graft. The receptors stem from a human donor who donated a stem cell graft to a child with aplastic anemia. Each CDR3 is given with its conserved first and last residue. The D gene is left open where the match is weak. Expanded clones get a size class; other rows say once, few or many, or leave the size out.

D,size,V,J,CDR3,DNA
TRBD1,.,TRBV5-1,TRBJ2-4,CASSSGQIEFGNIQYF,TGCGCCAGCAGCTCGGGACAGATTGAGTTCGGGAACATTCAGTACTTC
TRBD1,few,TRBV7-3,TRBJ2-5,CASSSTGQGKTQYF,TGTGCCAGCAGCTCCACGGGACAGGGGAAGACCCAGTACTTC
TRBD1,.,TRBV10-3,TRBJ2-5,CAIDLTGPWF,TGTGCCATCGACTTGACAGGGCCGTGGTTC
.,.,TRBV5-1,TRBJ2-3,CASEGDASADTQYF,TGCGCCAGCGAAGGGGACGCTAGCGCAGATACGCAGTATTTT
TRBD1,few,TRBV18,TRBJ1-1,CASSPDRALNTEAFF,TGTGCCAGCTCACCGGACAGGGCCCTGAACACTGAAGCTTTCTTT
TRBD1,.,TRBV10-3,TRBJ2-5,CAIAGQGPSQTQYF,TGTGCCATAGCGGGACAGGGGCCTTCGCAGACCCAGTACTTC
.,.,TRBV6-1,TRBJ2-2,CATIGQPNTGELFF,TGTGCCACCATAGGACAGCCGAACACCGGGGAGCTGTTTTTT
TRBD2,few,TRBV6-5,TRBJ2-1,CASTPGAGGNNEQFF,TGTGCCAGCACTCCAGGAGCGGGAGGCAACAATGAGCAGTTCTTC
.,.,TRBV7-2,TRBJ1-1,CASSDLKAGNTEAFF,TGTGCCAGCAGCGATCTCAAAGCCGGGAACACTGAAGCTTTCTTT
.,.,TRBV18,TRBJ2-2,CASSPQQRAGELFF,TGTGCCAGCTCACCACAGCAGAGGGCCGGGGAGCTGTTTTTT
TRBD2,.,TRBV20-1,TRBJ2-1,CSARRTSGRYNEQFF,TGCAGTGCTAGACGGACTAGCGGACGATACAATGAGCAGTTCTTC
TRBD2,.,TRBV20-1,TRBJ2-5,CSARAGFQETQYF,TGCAGTGCTCGAGCGGGATTCCAAGAGACCCAGTACTTC
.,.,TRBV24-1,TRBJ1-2,CATSEAGFYGYTF,TGTGCCACCAGTGAGGCGGGATTCTATGGCTACACCTTC
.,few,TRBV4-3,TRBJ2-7,CASSQDLGRVSYEQYF,TGCGCCAGCAGCCAAGATCTGGGACGGGTGTCCTACGAGCAGTACTTC
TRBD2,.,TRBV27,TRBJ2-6,CASSLSAWEGRTGANVLTF,TGTGCCAGCAGTTTATCGGCTTGGGAGGGACGTACTGGGGCCAACGTCCTGACTTTC
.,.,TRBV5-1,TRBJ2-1,CASSWTDPRDNEQFF,TGCGCCAGCAGCTGGACGGACCCCAGGGACAATGAGCAGTTCTTC
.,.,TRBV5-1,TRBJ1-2,CASRASGNGYTF,TGCGCCAGCAGGGCGTCAGGGAATGGCTACACCTTC
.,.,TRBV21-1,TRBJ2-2,CASSKATGPPSNTGELFF,TGTGCCAGCAGCAAAGCGACAGGCCCACCCTCGAACACCGGGGAGCTGTTTTTT
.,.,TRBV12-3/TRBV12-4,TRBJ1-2,CASSAAGRYGYTF,TGTGCCAGCAGCGCTGCGGGACGATATGGCTACACCTTC